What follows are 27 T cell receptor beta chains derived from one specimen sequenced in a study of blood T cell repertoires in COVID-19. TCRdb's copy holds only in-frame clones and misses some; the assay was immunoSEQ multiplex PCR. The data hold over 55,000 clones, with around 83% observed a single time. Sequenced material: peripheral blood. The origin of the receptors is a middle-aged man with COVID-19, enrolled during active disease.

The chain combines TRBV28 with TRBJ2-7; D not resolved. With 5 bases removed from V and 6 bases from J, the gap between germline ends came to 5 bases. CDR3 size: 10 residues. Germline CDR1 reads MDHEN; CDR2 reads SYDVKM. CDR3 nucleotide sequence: TGTGCCAGCAGTCGGTTCGAGCAGTACTTC. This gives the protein CASSRFEQYF.

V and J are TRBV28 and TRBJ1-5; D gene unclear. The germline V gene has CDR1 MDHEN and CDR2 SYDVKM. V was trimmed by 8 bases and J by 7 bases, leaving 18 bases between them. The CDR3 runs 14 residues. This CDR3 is CASGLDRGSQPQHF. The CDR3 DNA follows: TGTGCCAGCGGTCTGGATAGAGGGAGCCAGCCCCAGCATTTT.

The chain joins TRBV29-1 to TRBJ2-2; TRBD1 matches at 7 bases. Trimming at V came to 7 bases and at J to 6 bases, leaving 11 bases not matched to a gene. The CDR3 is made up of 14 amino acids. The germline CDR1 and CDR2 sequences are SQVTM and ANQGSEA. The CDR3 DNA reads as TGCAGCGCCGGACAGGACGTGGTTTCCGGGGAGCTGTTTTTT. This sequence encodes CSAGQDVVSGELFF.

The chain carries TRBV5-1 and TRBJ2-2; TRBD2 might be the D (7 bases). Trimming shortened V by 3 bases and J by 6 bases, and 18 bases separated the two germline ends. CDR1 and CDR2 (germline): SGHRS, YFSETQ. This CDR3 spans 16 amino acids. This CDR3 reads CASSWEGVSGAGELFF. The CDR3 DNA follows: TGCGCCAGCAGCTGGGAGGGGGTTTCAGGCGCCGGGGAGCTGTTTTTT.

The CDR3 coding sequence is TGTGCCAGCAGCCAAGTTGCCCAGGGAAACACTGAAGCTTTCTTT. The encoded protein is CASSQVAQGNTEAFF. The rearrangement joins TRBV3-1 (or the pseudogene TRBV3-2) to TRBJ1-1; possible D gene TRBD1, 5 bases. The CDR3 contains 15 residues. Germline CDR1 reads LGHDT; CDR2 reads YNNKEL (reference sequence). V gave up 1 base and J gave up 2 bases, with 11 bases separating them.

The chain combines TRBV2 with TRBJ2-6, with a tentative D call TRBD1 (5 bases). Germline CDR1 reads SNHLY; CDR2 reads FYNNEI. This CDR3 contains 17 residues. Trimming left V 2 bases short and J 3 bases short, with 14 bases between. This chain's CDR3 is CASSEFRGSVGANVLTF. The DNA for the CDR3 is TGTGCCAGCAGTGAATTTAGGGGAAGTGTTGGGGCCAACGTCCTGACTTTC.

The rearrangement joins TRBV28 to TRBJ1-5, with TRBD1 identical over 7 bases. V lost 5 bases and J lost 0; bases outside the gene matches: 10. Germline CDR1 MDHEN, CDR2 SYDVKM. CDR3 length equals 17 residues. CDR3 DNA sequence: TGTGCCAGCAGTCTCCCCGGGGACAGTTATAGCAATCAGCCCCAGCATTTT. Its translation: CASSLPGDSYSNQPQHF.

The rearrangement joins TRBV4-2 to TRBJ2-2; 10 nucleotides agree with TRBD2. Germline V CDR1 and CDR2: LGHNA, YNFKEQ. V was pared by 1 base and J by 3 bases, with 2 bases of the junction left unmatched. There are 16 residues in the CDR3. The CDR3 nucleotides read TGTGCCAGCAGCCAAGGGCTAGCGGGGGACACCGGGGAGCTGTTTTTT. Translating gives CASSQGLAGDTGELFF.

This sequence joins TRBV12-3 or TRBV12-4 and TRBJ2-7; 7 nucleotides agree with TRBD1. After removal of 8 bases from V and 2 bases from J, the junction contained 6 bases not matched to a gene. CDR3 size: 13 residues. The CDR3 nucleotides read TGTGCCAGCGGAACAGGGGCCCCCTACGAGCAGTACTTC. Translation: CASGTGAPYEQYF.

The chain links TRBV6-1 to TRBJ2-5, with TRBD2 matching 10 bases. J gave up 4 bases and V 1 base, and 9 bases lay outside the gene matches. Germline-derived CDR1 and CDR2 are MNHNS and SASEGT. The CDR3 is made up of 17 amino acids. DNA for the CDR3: TGTGCCAGCAGTGAAGAAGTTCTAGCGGGAGTGAGAGAGACCCAGTACTTC. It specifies CASSEEVLAGVRETQYF.

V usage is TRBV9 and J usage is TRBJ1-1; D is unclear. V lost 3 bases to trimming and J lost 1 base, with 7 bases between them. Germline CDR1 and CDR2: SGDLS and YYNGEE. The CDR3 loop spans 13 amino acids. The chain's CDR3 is CASSARQNTEAFF. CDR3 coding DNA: TGTGCCAGCAGCGCCCGACAGAACACTGAAGCTTTCTTT. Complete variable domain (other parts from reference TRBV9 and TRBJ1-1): DSGVTQTPKHLITATGQRVTLRCSPRSGDLSVYWYQQSLDQGLQFLIQYYNGEERAKGNILERFSAQQFPDLHSELNLSSLELGDSALYFCASSARQNTEAFFGQGTRLTVV.

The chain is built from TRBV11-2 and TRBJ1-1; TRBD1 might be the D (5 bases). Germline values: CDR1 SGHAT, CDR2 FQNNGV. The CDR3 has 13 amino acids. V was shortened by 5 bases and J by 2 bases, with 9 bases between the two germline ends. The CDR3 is CASSEQGNTEAFF. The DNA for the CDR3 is TGTGCCAGCAGCGAGCAGGGAAACACTGAAGCTTTCTTT.

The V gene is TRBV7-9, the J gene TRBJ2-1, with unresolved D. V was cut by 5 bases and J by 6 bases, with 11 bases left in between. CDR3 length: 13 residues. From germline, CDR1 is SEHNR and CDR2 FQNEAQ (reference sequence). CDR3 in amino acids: CASSLSKANEQFF. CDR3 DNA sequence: TGTGCCAGCAGCCTTTCCAAAGCCAATGAGCAGTTCTTC.

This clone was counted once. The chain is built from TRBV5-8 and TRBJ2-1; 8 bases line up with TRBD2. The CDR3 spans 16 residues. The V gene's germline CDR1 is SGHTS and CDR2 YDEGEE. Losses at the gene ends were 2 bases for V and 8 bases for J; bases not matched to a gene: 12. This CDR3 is CASSLTLGGGRDEQFF. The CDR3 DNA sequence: TGTGCCAGCAGCTTAACGCTCGGGGGGGGCCGGGATGAGCAGTTCTTC.

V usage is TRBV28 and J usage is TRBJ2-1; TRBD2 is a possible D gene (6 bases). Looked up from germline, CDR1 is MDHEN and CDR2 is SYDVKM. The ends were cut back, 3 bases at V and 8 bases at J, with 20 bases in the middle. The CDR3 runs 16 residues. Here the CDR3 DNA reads TGTGCCAGCAGTTTTGCGGAGCGGACTACAAGCTATGAGCAGTTCTTC. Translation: CASSFAERTTSYEQFF.

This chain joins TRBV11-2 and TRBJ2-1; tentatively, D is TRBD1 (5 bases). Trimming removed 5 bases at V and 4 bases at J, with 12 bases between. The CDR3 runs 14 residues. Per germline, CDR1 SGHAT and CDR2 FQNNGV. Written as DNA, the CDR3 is TGTGCCAGCAGCCGTTACAGGACGTACAATGAGCAGTTCTTC. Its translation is CASSRYRTYNEQFF.

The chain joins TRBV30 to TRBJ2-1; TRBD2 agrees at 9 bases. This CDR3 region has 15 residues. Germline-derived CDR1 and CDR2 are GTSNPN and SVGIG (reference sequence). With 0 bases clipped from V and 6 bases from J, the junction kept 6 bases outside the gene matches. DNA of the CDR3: TGTGCCTGGAGTGTGGTAGCGGGAGCCGGCAATGAGCAGTTCTTC. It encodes CAWSVVAGAGNEQFF.

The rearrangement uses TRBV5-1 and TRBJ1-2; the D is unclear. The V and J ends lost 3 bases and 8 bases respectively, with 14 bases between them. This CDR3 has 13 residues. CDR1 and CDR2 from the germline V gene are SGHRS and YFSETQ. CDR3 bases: TGCGCCAGCAGCTCCCGGACTGGGTACGGCTACACCTTC. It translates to CASSSRTGYGYTF.

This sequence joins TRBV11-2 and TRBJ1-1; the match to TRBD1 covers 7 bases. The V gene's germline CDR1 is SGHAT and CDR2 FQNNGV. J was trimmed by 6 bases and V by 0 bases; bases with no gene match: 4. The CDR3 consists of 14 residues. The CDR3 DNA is TGTGCCAGCAGCTTAGAACAGGGGTATGCTGAAGCTTTCTTT. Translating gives CASSLEQGYAEAFF.

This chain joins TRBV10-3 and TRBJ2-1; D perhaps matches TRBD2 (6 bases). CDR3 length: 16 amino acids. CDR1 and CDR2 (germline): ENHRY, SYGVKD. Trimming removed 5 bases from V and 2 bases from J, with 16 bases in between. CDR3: CAISRKQDYTYNEQFF. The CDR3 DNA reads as TGTGCCATCAGTAGAAAACAGGACTACACCTACAATGAGCAGTTCTTC.

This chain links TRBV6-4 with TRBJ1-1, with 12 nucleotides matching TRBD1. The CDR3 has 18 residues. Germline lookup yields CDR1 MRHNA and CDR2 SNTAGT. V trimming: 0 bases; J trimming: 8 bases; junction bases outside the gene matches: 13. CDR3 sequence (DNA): TGTGCCAGCAGTGACTCCGGGACAGGGGGCTGGTGGTACTGGGAAGCTTTCTTT. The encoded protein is CASSDSGTGGWWYWEAFF.

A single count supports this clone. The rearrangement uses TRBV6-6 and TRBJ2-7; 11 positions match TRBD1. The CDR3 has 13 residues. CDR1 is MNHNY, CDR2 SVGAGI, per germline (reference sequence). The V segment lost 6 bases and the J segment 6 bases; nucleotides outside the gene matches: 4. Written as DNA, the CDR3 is TGTGCCAGCAGCCATGGGACAGGGGGCGAGCAGTACTTC. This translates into CASSHGTGGEQYF.

DNA of the CDR3: TGTGCCAGCAGCCAAGCTTCGGGGGGTGCCTACGAGCAGTACTTC. It encodes CASSQASGGAYEQYF. J is TRBJ2-7 and V is TRBV3-1 (or the pseudogene TRBV3-2), with 7 bases matching TRBD2. CDR3 length: 15 residues. The ends lost 1 base at V and 2 bases at J; junction bases unmatched: 5. The germline CDR1 and CDR2 sequences are LGHDT and YNNKEL (reference sequence).

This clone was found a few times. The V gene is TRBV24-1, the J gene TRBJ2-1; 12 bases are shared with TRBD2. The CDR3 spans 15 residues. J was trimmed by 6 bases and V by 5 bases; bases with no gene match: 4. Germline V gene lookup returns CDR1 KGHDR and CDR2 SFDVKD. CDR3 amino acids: CATSVLAGGPNEQFF. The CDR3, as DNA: TGTGCCACCAGTGTACTAGCGGGAGGCCCCAATGAGCAGTTCTTC.

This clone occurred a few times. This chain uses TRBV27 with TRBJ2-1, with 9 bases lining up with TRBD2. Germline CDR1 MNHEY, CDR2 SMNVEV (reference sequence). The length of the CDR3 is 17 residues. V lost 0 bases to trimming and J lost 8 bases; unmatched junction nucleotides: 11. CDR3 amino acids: CASSLSLAGTRLDEQFF. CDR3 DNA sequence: TGTGCCAGCAGTTTATCCCTAGCGGGAACGAGGTTGGATGAGCAGTTCTTC.

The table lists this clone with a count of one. CDR3 nucleotide sequence: TGTGCCAGCAGTTTTCGGAGGGACACTGAAGCTTTCTTT. It is translated as CASSFRRDTEAFF. The rearrangement uses TRBV12-3 or TRBV12-4 and TRBJ1-1; D is undetermined. This CDR3 is 13 amino acids long. V gave up 3 bases and J gave up 3 bases, with 8 bases separating them.

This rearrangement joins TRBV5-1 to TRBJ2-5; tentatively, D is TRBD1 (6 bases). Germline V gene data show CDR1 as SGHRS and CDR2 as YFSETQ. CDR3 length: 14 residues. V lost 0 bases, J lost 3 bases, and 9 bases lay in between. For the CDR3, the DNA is TGCGCCAGCAGCTTGGAAGGGGGTGAAGAGACCCAGTACTTC. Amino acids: CASSLEGGEETQYF.